A selection of T cell receptor beta chains follows, all from one sample in a study of T cells after yellow fever vaccination. One entry per CDR3 protein results from TCRdb running MiXCR on the 5' RACE reads. The sample consists of more than 95,000 distinct CDR3 sequences, about 8.4% of them appearing once. This specimen consisted of CD8+ T cells sorted from PBMCs, obtained on the day of the yellow fever booster vaccination. Source of these receptors: a man between 18 and 29 years old who received the YFV17D yellow fever vaccine. Both conserved end residues are part of each CDR3. Fields, in order: V gene, D gene, J gene, clone size, CDR3 protein, CDR3 DNA. D genes are given only for firm matches. Some rows mark clone size as missing; the rest say once, few, many or name a class of expanded clone.

>TRBV6-5|-|TRBJ2-7|few
CASSYSGRGEQYF
TGTGCCAGCAGTTACTCTGGCAGGGGAGAGCAGTACTTC
>TRBV4-1|-|TRBJ1-2|few
CASSQELGRANYGYTF
TGCGCCAGCAGCCAAGAACTCGGCAGGGCCAACTATGGCTACACCTTC
>TRBV6-2/TRBV6-3|-|TRBJ1-1|-
CASSFPGGAGTEAFF
TGTGCCAGCAGCTTCCCTGGAGGGGCGGGAACTGAAGCTTTCTTT
>TRBV7-9|-|TRBJ1-1|many
CASSWGAGPEAFF
TGTGCCAGCAGCTGGGGGGCAGGGCCTGAAGCTTTCTTT
>TRBV11-2|-|TRBJ2-5|many
CASSLAPGGQETQYF
TGTGCCAGCAGCTTAGCCCCTGGGGGGCAAGAGACCCAGTACTTC
>TRBV20-1|-|TRBJ2-7|few
CSARVRGTFYEQYF
TGCAGTGCTAGAGTCAGGGGCACCTTCTACGAGCAGTACTTC
>TRBV7-8|-|TRBJ2-1|many
CASSYRDGPINEQFF
TGTGCCAGCAGCTACCGGGACGGCCCCATCAATGAGCAGTTCTTC
>TRBV7-4|-|TRBJ1-2|-
CASSLAAEYGYTF
TGTGCCAGCAGCTTAGCGGCGGAGTATGGCTACACCTTC
>TRBV5-1|TRBD1|TRBJ1-1|many
CASSFRQGSSEAFF
TGCGCCAGCAGCTTCCGACAGGGGAGCTCTGAAGCTTTCTTT
>TRBV5-6|-|TRBJ2-7|-
CASSYWTDAPKLAEQYF
TGTGCCAGCAGCTATTGGACAGACGCCCCAAAGCTTGCCGAGCAGTACTTC
>TRBV20-1|TRBD1|TRBJ2-3|-
CSAWLSTGTLSDTQYF
TGCAGTGCCTGGTTATCGACAGGGACGTTGTCAGATACGCAGTATTTT
>TRBV7-9|-|TRBJ1-4|few
CASSSTPGVLFF
TGTGCCAGCAGCTCTACTCCCGGTGTACTGTTTTTT
>TRBV5-6|-|TRBJ2-4|-
CASSLSEGIQYF
TGTGCCAGCAGCTTGTCCGAGGGCATTCAGTACTTC
>TRBV29-1|TRBD1|TRBJ1-2|few
CSVAGQGADGYTF
TGCAGCGTTGCGGGACAGGGGGCTGATGGCTACACCTTC
>TRBV6-1|-|TRBJ1-1|many
CASSEWGNGAAIEAFF
TGTGCCAGCAGTGAATGGGGCAACGGGGCGGCAATTGAAGCTTTCTTT
>TRBV29-1|-|TRBJ2-6|-
CSVEESTGANVLTF
TGCAGCGTTGAGGAGAGTACGGGGGCCAACGTCCTGACTTTC
>TRBV7-9|TRBD2|TRBJ2-1|few
CASSLPSGESYNEQFF
TGTGCCAGCAGCTTACCTAGCGGGGAATCCTACAATGAGCAGTTCTTC
>TRBV12-3/TRBV12-4|-|TRBJ1-1|-
CASSLAERVTEAFF
TGTGCCAGCAGTTTAGCGGAAAGGGTTACTGAAGCTTTCTTT
>TRBV6-5|-|TRBJ2-2|-
CASSYRTGNTGELFF
TGTGCCAGCAGTTACCGCACAGGGAACACCGGGGAGCTGTTTTTT
>TRBV7-9|-|TRBJ1-1|-
CASSLSVETEAFF
TGTGCCAGCAGCTTATCCGTGGAAACTGAAGCTTTCTTT
>TRBV12-3/TRBV12-4|-|TRBJ1-1|few
CASSFVTNTEAFF
TGTGCCAGCAGTTTCGTGACGAACACTGAAGCTTTCTTT
>TRBV13|TRBD1|TRBJ1-1|few
CASSSEGQGTEAFF
TGTGCCAGCAGCTCCGAAGGACAGGGCACTGAAGCTTTCTTT
>TRBV4-1|-|TRBJ1-2|few
CASSQGLGNYGYTF
TGCGCCAGCAGCCAGGGCCTCGGCAACTATGGCTACACCTTC
>TRBV20-1|TRBD1|TRBJ2-5|many
CSARGEGQGGF
TGCAGTGCTAGAGGCGAGGGACAGGGTGGCTTC
>TRBV4-1|TRBD1|TRBJ1-6|-
CASSLVDRGGSPLHF
TGCGCCAGCAGCCTCGTGGACAGGGGCGGGTCACCCCTCCACTTT
>TRBV2|-|TRBJ1-5|few
CASNPGGSNQPQHF
TGTGCCAGCAACCCGGGGGGAAGCAATCAGCCCCAGCATTTT
>TRBV6-5|-|TRBJ2-3|few
CASSFGRLGTDTQYF
TGTGCCAGCAGTTTCGGACGTCTCGGCACAGATACGCAGTATTTT
>TRBV11-2|-|TRBJ1-6|-
CASSLGALGTPLHF
TGTGCCAGCAGCTTAGGGGCCTTAGGGACACCCCTCCACTTT
>TRBV4-1|TRBD1|TRBJ1-2|-
CASSQFGTGYGYTF
TGCGCCAGCAGCCAATTCGGGACAGGCTATGGCTACACCTTC
>TRBV28|-|TRBJ2-7|-
CASSLSPREQYF
TGTGCCAGCAGTTTATCACCCAGGGAGCAGTACTTC
>TRBV4-3|-|TRBJ2-1|many
CASSPTPPYNEQFF
TGCGCCAGCAGCCCTACTCCACCCTACAATGAGCAGTTCTTC
>TRBV2|-|TRBJ1-1|-
CASSARGGGGNTEAFF
TGTGCCAGCAGTGCCCGAGGTGGGGGGGGGAACACTGAAGCTTTCTTT
>TRBV6-2/TRBV6-3|-|TRBJ2-1|many
CASSYWSGTKYNEQFF
TGTGCCAGCAGTTACTGGTCTGGGACAAAGTACAATGAGCAGTTCTTC
>TRBV7-9|-|TRBJ2-7|many
CASSLGTSLGNYEQYF
TGTGCCAGCAGCTTGGGGACATCATTGGGTAATTACGAGCAGTACTTC
>TRBV7-8|-|TRBJ1-2|-
CASSLVADPHYGYTF
TGTGCCAGCAGCTTAGTAGCGGACCCGCACTATGGCTACACCTTC
>TRBV12-3/TRBV12-4|-|TRBJ1-1|-
CASSFSQGNTEAFF
TGTGCCAGCAGTTTTAGTCAGGGTAACACTGAAGCTTTCTTT